This T cell receptor (beta chain) was found in a study of T cell responses to AZD1222 COVID-19 vaccine. Trimming shortened V by 2 bases and J by 4 bases, and 9 bases separated the two germline ends. Looked up from germline, CDR1 is MNHEY and CDR2 is SVGAGI. This CDR3 contains 14 residues. Assay used: immunoSEQ multiplex PCR; TCRdb lists only in-frame clones, some missing. The sample lists approximately 110,000 clones, around 92% occurring once. The sequence was obtained from an adult who received the AZD1222 COVID-19 vaccine. Source: peripheral blood, taken 28 days after the second AZD1222 dose. V is TRBV6-5 and J is TRBJ1-5; D possibly corresponds to TRBD1 (5 bases). In DNA form, the CDR3 reads TGTGCCAGCAGTTACCGGCCAGGGAATCAGCCCCAGCATTTT. Protein product: CASSYRPGNQPQHF.